The rows below give T cell receptor beta chains drawn from one sample of a study of T-cell reconstitution after alpha-beta-depleted transplantation in children. Via MiXCR, TCRdb re-called the PCR reads, giving one row per CDR3 protein. The sample includes around 190,000 distinct CDR3 sequences, approximately 6.3% seen only once; the top ten take about 6%. Material: PBMCs, obtained before TCRalphabeta/CD19-depleted stem cell transplant. The source of these receptors is a boy aged 2 to 9 with acute lymphoblastic leukemia, due to receive a stem cell transplant. The CDR3 runs from the conserved cysteine through the conserved F or W. The D gene is left open where the match is weak. Size is stated for part of the rows, as once, few or many counts, or as a class when the clone is expanded.

v_gene,abundance,d_gene,j_gene,CDR3nt,CDR3aa
TRBV5-6,few,NA,TRBJ2-7,TGTGCCAGCAGCCCCGGGCCTGCCTACGAGCAGTACTTC,CASSPGPAYEQYF
TRBV5-1,many,NA,TRBJ1-5,TGCGCCAGCAGCTCGCATATAAATCAGCCCCAGCATTTT,CASSSHINQPQHF
TRBV3-1,many,NA,TRBJ2-3,TGTGCCAGCAGCCAGGTAGAGGATACGCAGTATTTT,CASSQVEDTQYF
TRBV12-3/TRBV12-4,many,NA,TRBJ2-7,TGTGCCAGCTGCTTGGGGGGCCTAACCTACGAGCAGTACTTC,CASCLGGLTYEQYF
TRBV12-3/TRBV12-4,many,NA,TRBJ2-7,TGTGCCAGCAGTCCTGCGGACCGCTACGAGCAGTACTTC,CASSPADRYEQYF
TRBV6-1,many,TRBD1,TRBJ2-3,TGTGCCAGCAGTCAGGACAGGGATTGGAATACGCAGTATTTT,CASSQDRDWNTQYF
TRBV29-1,many,TRBD2,TRBJ2-7,TGCAGCGCCGGGGAGGGGGAGCAGTACTTC,CSAGEGEQYF
TRBV6-1,few,TRBD2,TRBJ2-7,TGTGCCAGCTTGGACCGGGGCGTGGGACTAGCCCTTGGAAACGAGCAGTACTTC,CASLDRGVGLALGNEQYF
TRBV12-3/TRBV12-4,many,NA,TRBJ2-7,TGTGCCAGCAGTTACGGACCCGTCTACGAGCAGTACTTC,CASSYGPVYEQYF
TRBV20-1,many,NA,TRBJ2-2,TGCAGTGCTAGAGGGGGAGTTAGAACCGGGGAGCTGTTTTTT,CSARGGVRTGELFF
TRBV7-6,many,TRBD2,TRBJ2-3,TGTGCCAGCAGCTTGAATTCAGCGGGAGGGGATACGCAGTATTTT,CASSLNSAGGDTQYF
TRBV20-1,NA,TRBD1,TRBJ2-2,TGCAGTGCTAGAGCAACCGGGACAGAGAACACCGGGGAGCTGTTTTTT,CSARATGTENTGELFF
TRBV6-1,few,NA,TRBJ1-4,TGTGCCAGCAGTATGTTTGCACCTAATGGAGGGTCGGAACTGTTTTTT,CASSMFAPNGGSELFF
TRBV7-3,many,NA,TRBJ2-2,TGTGCCAGCAGCCCCGGGACACCGAACACCGGGGAGCTGTTTTTT,CASSPGTPNTGELFF
TRBV14,many,NA,TRBJ2-1,TGTGCCAGCAGCCAAGCAACGAATGAGCAGTTCTTC,CASSQATNEQFF
TRBV20-1,many,NA,TRBJ2-2,TGCAGTGCTACTAGTCTCTCCGGGGAGCTGTTTTTT,CSATSLSGELFF
TRBV12-3/TRBV12-4,many,TRBD2,TRBJ2-1,TGTGCCAGCAGTTCCCCAGGACTAGCGGGAGTTTATGAGCAGTTCTTC,CASSSPGLAGVYEQFF
TRBV12-3/TRBV12-4,few,NA,TRBJ1-2,TGTGCCAGCAGTTTACAGGACTTAGCTAACTATGGCTACACCTTC,CASSLQDLANYGYTF
TRBV9,many,NA,TRBJ2-7,TGTGCCAGCAGCGTAGGACCTGGGGGCTCCTACGAGCAGTACTTC,CASSVGPGGSYEQYF
TRBV7-8,few,NA,TRBJ2-1,TGTGCCAGCAGCTCCGACTACACGGACATCAATGAGCAGTTCTTC,CASSSDYTDINEQFF
TRBV5-1,many,NA,TRBJ2-1,TGCGCCAGCAGCTTGGGTCGTCGGGACAACTCGTGGAAGGGAGAGTTCTTC,CASSLGRRDNSWKGEFF
TRBV29-1,many,NA,TRBJ2-7,TGCAGCGTTGAAACAGGAGAAGTCGCCGAGCAGTACTTC,CSVETGEVAEQYF
TRBV15,many,TRBD1,TRBJ2-1,TGTGCCACCAGCAGAGTACAGGGGACCTACAATGAGCAGTTCTTC,CATSRVQGTYNEQFF
TRBV7-2,many,NA,TRBJ1-4,TGTGCCAGCAGCTTAGGTGGATCCCTTAATGAAAAACTGTTTTTT,CASSLGGSLNEKLFF
TRBV5-6,NA,NA,TRBJ2-1,TGTGCCAGCAGCTGGCTCGGGATAAACAATGAGCAGTTCTTC,CASSWLGINNEQFF
TRBV12-3/TRBV12-4,many,TRBD2,TRBJ2-1,TGTGCCAGCAGTTTCGGGACTAGCATCAATGAGCAGTTCTTC,CASSFGTSINEQFF
TRBV28,many,TRBD1,TRBJ2-3,TGTGCCAGCGCGAGACAGGGGGCCGCAGATACGCAGTATTTT,CASARQGAADTQYF
TRBV9,many,NA,TRBJ2-1,TGTGCCAGCAGCATTAGAGACGCCTACAATGAGCAGTTCTTC,CASSIRDAYNEQFF
TRBV7-9,NA,TRBD1,TRBJ2-5,TGTGCCAGCAGCTGGACAGGGGTTAACGAGACCCAGTACTTC,CASSWTGVNETQYF
TRBV5-8,few,NA,TRBJ2-3,TGTGCCAGCAGCTTGGCGGGTCAGCCCACAGATACGCAGTATTTT,CASSLAGQPTDTQYF
TRBV14,many,TRBD2,TRBJ2-1,TGTGCCAGCAGCTTATTTAGCGGGAGCGAGCAGTTCTTC,CASSLFSGSEQFF
TRBV7-8,many,TRBD1,TRBJ2-1,TGTGCCAGCAGCTTAGCGAAGGACAGGGGGAATTACAATGAGCAGTTCTTC,CASSLAKDRGNYNEQFF
TRBV6-2/TRBV6-3,NA,NA,TRBJ2-6,TGTGCCAGCAGTCTAACAGGGTCTGGGGCCAACGTCCTGACTTTC,CASSLTGSGANVLTF
TRBV6-5,NA,NA,TRBJ1-6,TGTGCCAGCAGTTACTCGAGACTCGGGACGGGGAATTCACCCCTCCACTTT,CASSYSRLGTGNSPLHF
TRBV20-1,many,TRBD2,TRBJ2-7,TGCAGTGCTAGAGTGGGACTAGCGGGAGGGCCTCGGGAGCAGTACTTC,CSARVGLAGGPREQYF
TRBV6-1,many,NA,TRBJ1-5,TGTGCCAGCAGTGAAGAAAACCTGGGGACCCAGCATTTT,CASSEENLGTQHF
TRBV28,many,NA,TRBJ1-6,TGTGCCAGCAGCGCGGGTTATAATTCACCCCTCCACTTT,CASSAGYNSPLHF
TRBV9,many,TRBD2,TRBJ2-1,TGTGCCAGCAGACGGACTAGCGGCGATGAGCAGTTCTTC,CASRRTSGDEQFF
TRBV12-3/TRBV12-4,few,TRBD2,TRBJ2-1,TGTGCCAGCAGTTTTGGAGCGGGGGCCGTCGTGAATGAGCAGTTCTTC,CASSFGAGAVVNEQFF
TRBV11-1,NA,NA,TRBJ1-1,TGTGCCAGCAGCCGGGGACGGAGGCAAGTGGGAGCTTTCTTT,CASSRGRRQVGAFF
TRBV7-2,NA,NA,TRBJ2-2,TGTGCCAGCAGCCCCGGGACTCGCACCGGGGAGCTGTTTTTT,CASSPGTRTGELFF
TRBV12-3/TRBV12-4,many,NA,TRBJ2-4,TGTGCCAGCAGTACATCAACGGGGAAAGGACTGAGAGACATTCAGTACTTC,CASSTSTGKGLRDIQYF
TRBV18,NA,TRBD2,TRBJ2-5,TGTGCCAGCTCCCGGTCGGGCGGGGGCCAAGAGACCCAGTACTTC,CASSRSGGGQETQYF
TRBV19,NA,TRBD2,TRBJ2-2,TGTGCCAGTAGTATTGCGGGGGGGACCGGGGAGCTGTTTTTT,CASSIAGGTGELFF
TRBV7-2,many,TRBD1,TRBJ2-7,TGTGCCAGCAGCTTAGCGACAGGGAACTACGAGCAGTACTTC,CASSLATGNYEQYF
TRBV29-1,many,NA,TRBJ2-1,TGCAGCGTTGAATCCCAGGGGAGGGGCAATGAGCAGTTCTTC,CSVESQGRGNEQFF
TRBV29-1,many,TRBD1,TRBJ2-3,TGCAGCGTTCCGACAGGGACAGATACGCAGTATTTT,CSVPTGTDTQYF